This T cell receptor (beta chain) was sequenced during a study of OX40 agonist ivuxolimab in advanced cancers. Study-wide background: It was ivuxolimab, an agonistic anti-OX40 (CD134) antibody, that patients were treated with. Dose-escalation patients suffered from hepatocellular carcinoma, melanoma, renal cell or head and neck cancer.

This table comes from immunoSEQ multiplex PCR, and its TCRdb copy is limited to in-frame clones, with some not included. The table shows tens of thousands of clones, with 84% occurring only once. Sequenced here: CD4+ or CD8+ T cells sorted from blood, sampled in a trial of the OX40 agonist ivuxolimab. This sequence was found in an adult with an advanced solid tumor such as melanoma, head and neck, liver or kidney cancer.

The CDR3 loop is CASSQGTGPYGYTF. The CDR3 DNA follows: TGTGCCAGCAGCCAAGGGACAGGGCCCTATGGCTACACCTTC. The V call is TRBV4-2, the J call TRBJ1-2; 8 bases line up with TRBD1. V gave up 1 base and J gave up 4 bases; unmatched junction bases: 2. In germline, CDR1 is LGHNA, CDR2 YNFKEQ. CDR3 length: 14 residues.